These 13 T cell receptor beta chains were all obtained from the same sample, sequenced in a study of T cells in women clearing cervical HPV infection. Some clones are missing from TCRdb's copy, which holds only in-frame ones; the method was immunoSEQ multiplex PCR. The sample's table shows about 30,000 clones. Material for sequencing was blood buffy coat. These receptors all come from a woman between 18 and 75 years old with a cervical HPV16 infection that either progressed to CIN3+ or cleared (not recorded which).

CDR3 DNA (partial): TGCAGTTCCAAGCTTGTTAATTCACCC. It is translated as CSSKLVNSP. From start to end, the CDR3 is CSSKLVNSPLHF. The rearrangement joins TRBV20-1 to TRBJ1-6; D unresolved. With the read ending 3 residues before the CDR3 end, the germline J gene is used to fill in that end. V was trimmed by 8 bases and J by 6 bases, leaving 11 bases between them. The CDR3 runs to 12 residues. From germline, CDR1 is DFQATT and CDR2 SNEGSKA (reference sequence).

Notes on this clone: The read ends 3 residues early relative to the CDR3; the germline J gene fills the gap. The rearrangement uses TRBV2 and TRBJ1-1, with D hard to call. Trimming took 6 bases from V and 4 from J, leaving 15 bases between them. The CDR3 consists of 14 residues. Looked up from germline, CDR1 is SNHLY and CDR2 is FYNNEI. CDR3 amino acids: CASRTPRAGTEAFF. Incomplete CDR3 DNA: TGTGCCAGCAGAACCCCGAGGGCGGGCACTGAA.

Note on this clone: The read stops 3 residues short of the end of the CDR3; the missing end is completed from the germline J gene. V and J are TRBV28 and TRBJ2-7, with D possibly TRBD2 on 7 matching bases. Between the trimmed V and J ends, which lost 3 bases and 3 bases, there was a span of 12 bases. CDR1 is MDHEN, CDR2 SYDVKM, per germline. The CDR3 has 14 residues. The sequenced CDR3 bases are TGTGCCAGCAGTTTTGGGGGGGGGCTCTACGAG. It codes for CASSFGGGLYE. The full CDR3 sequence reads CASSFGGGLYEQYF.

With regard to this clone: The missing CDR3 end, 3 residues past where the read stops, is filled in from the germline J gene. The chain combines TRBV19 with TRBJ1-5; weak D call: TRBD1 (5 bases). Germline V gene data show CDR1 as LNHDA and CDR2 as SQIVND (reference sequence). V was shortened by 5 bases and J by 5 bases, with 10 bases between the two germline ends. This CDR3 region has 13 residues. CDR3 DNA, as far as it was read: TGTGCCAGTAGTCAGACAGATTATCAGCCC. This gives the protein CASSQTDYQP. The full CDR3 sequence reads CASSQTDYQPQHF.

To note about this clone: The CDR3 end falls 3 residues outside the read, so it is completed with the germline J gene. The rearrangement joins TRBV2 to TRBJ1-2; 12 bases map to TRBD1. Germline V CDR1 and CDR2: SNHLY, FYNNEI. CDR3 length: 14 amino acids. CDR3 sequence: CASRDGTGGWGYTF. The sequenced CDR3 bases are TGTGCCAGCAGAGATGGGACAGGGGGCTGGGGC.

A note on this clone: Read data end 3 residues before the CDR3 end; the end is taken from the germline J gene. The V and J genes are TRBV5-1 and TRBJ2-3; D possibly corresponds to TRBD1 (6 bases). Trimming shortened V by 4 bases and J by 0 bases, and 9 bases separated the two germline ends. CDR3 length equals 14 residues. CDR1 is SGHRS, CDR2 YFSETQ, per germline. CDR3 DNA, as far as it was read: TGCGCCAGCAGCCCTGGACAGAGCACAGATACG. This codes for CASSPGQSTDT. The CDR3 reads in full as CASSPGQSTDTQYF.

As to this clone: The read falls 3 residues short of the CDR3 end, and the missing part is taken from the germline J gene. The J gene is TRBJ2-1, the V gene TRBV5-1, with 8 nucleotides matching TRBD1. The length of the CDR3 is 14 residues. The J segment lost 7 bases and the V segment lost 4 bases, leaving 7 bases of the junction unmatched. From germline, CDR1 is SGHRS and CDR2 YFSETQ. Partial CDR3 DNA: TGCGCCAGCAGCATACGGACAGGGACTAATGAG. Its translation is CASSIRTGTNE. The CDR3 in its entirety is CASSIRTGTNEQFF. Together with reference TRBV5-1 and TRBJ2-1, the CDR3 gives the full variable domain: KAGVTQTPRYLIKTRGQQVTLSCSPISGHRSVSWYQQTPGQGLQFLFEYFSETQRNKGNFPGRFSGRQFSNSRSEMNVSTLELGDSALYLCASSIRTGTNEQFFGPGTRLTVL.

Regarding this clone: The read ends 3 residues shy of where the CDR3 ends; the end is completed using the germline J gene. This chain links TRBV29-1 with TRBJ2-5; 8 bases align to TRBD2. Per germline, CDR1 SQVTM and CDR2 ANQGSEA. The V segment lost 6 bases and the J segment 1 base; nucleotides outside the gene matches: 7. The CDR3 runs to 14 residues. The CDR3 DNA, read in part, is TGCAGCGTGTTGGCTAGCGGGTTCCAAGAGACC. Its translation is CSVLASGFQET. The CDR3, in full, reads CSVLASGFQETQYF.

About this clone itself: The read ends 3 residues shy of where the CDR3 ends; the end is completed using the germline J gene. This chain uses TRBV5-1 with TRBJ2-1; possible D gene TRBD2, 6 bases. Per germline, CDR1 SGHRS and CDR2 YFSETQ. The CDR3 is 15 amino acids. The V gene lost 4 bases and the J gene lost 3 bases, with 14 bases spanning the gap. CDR3 DNA, as far as it was read: TGCGCCAGCAGCCCAGCGGGCCAAGTCTACAATGAG. This codes for CASSPAGQVYNE. The whole CDR3 protein is CASSPAGQVYNEQFF.

In regard to this clone: The read ends 3 residues early relative to the CDR3; the germline J gene fills the gap. The chain joins TRBV7-6 to TRBJ2-2; 8 bases are a match to TRBD2. CDR1 SGHVS and CDR2 FNYEAQ come from the germline V gene. The CDR3 runs to 15 residues. The junction had 1 base not matched to a gene; V was cut back by 0 bases and J by 4 bases. The CDR3 region is CASSLAGTSTGELFF. The sequenced CDR3 bases are TGTGCCAGCAGCTTAGCGGGGACTAGCACCGGGGAG.

As to this clone: Read sequence stops 3 residues before the CDR3 end, and the germline J gene provides the missing end. This chain connects TRBV10-3 to TRBJ1-5, with D perhaps TRBD1 (6 bases). CDR3 size: 12 residues. Deletions cut 8 bases from V and 7 bases from J, with 12 bases between. The germline gives CDR1 ENHRY, CDR2 SYGVKD. The covered CDR3 bases are TGTGCCATCCGACAGGAGGGGCAGCCC. It yields the protein CAIRQEGQP. From start to end, the CDR3 is CAIRQEGQPQHF.

On this clone: The sequenced fragment ends 3 residues before the CDR3 boundary, so the rest is inferred from the germline J gene. This chain links TRBV2 with TRBJ1-5, with D maybe TRBD1 (5 bases). This CDR3 is 14 amino acids long. In germline, CDR1 is SNHLY, CDR2 FYNNEI. V lost 8 bases to trimming and J lost 2 bases, with 13 bases between them. The covered CDR3 bases are TGTGCCAGCCGGGTGGGGGGGGGCAATCAGCCC. Its translation is CASRVGGGNQP. The entire CDR3 protein reads CASRVGGGNQPQHF.

Comments on this clone: The read halts 3 residues ahead of the CDR3 end, with the missing end drawn from the germline J gene. The rearrangement links TRBV5-5 to TRBJ2-3; D call uncertain. Germline values: CDR1 SGHKS, CDR2 YYEKEE (reference sequence). The CDR3 contains 14 residues. The CDR3 DNA, read in part, is TGTGCCAGCAGCTTGGGCGCCAGACAAGAGACG. It encodes CASSLGARQET. The full CDR3 protein reads CASSLGARQETQYF.